The 17 T cell receptor beta chains given below trace back to one sample, sequenced in a study of blood T cell repertoires in COVID-19. TCRdb's copy holds only in-frame clones and misses some; the assay was immunoSEQ multiplex PCR. In the table there are about 230,000 clones, over 75% of which are singletons. The sequenced sample consisted of peripheral blood. The receptors come from a man aged 50 to 60 with COVID-19, enrolled during active disease.

The chain recombines TRBV11-2 with TRBJ2-7, with D unclear. Germline V CDR1 and CDR2: SGHAT, FQNNGV. Trimming removed 2 bases from V and 6 bases from J, with 14 bases in between. The CDR3 covers 14 residues. CDR3 nucleotide sequence: TGTGCCAGCAGCTTACCAATCGCAGGCTCCGAGCAGTACTTC. Encoded protein: CASSLPIAGSEQYF.

The rearrangement uses TRBV6-5 and TRBJ1-3, with 7 nucleotides matching TRBD1. CDR3 length: 13 residues. The V and J ends lost 6 bases and 3 bases, in that order; junction bases with no gene match: 2. The germline gives CDR1 MNHEY, CDR2 SVGAGI. The DNA of the CDR3 is TGTGCCAGCAGACAGGGGCTTGGAAACACCATATATTTT. Its translation: CASRQGLGNTIYF.

The chain couples TRBV5-8 to TRBJ1-2; TRBD1 aligns across 7 bases. V was clipped by 3 bases and J by 0 bases; unmatched bases: 5. Looked up from germline, CDR1 is SGHTS and CDR2 is YDEGEE. The length of the CDR3 is 15 residues. CDR3 nucleotide sequence: TGTGCCAGCAGCTCCTGGGACAGAGCTAACTATGGCTACACCTTC. Protein sequence: CASSSWDRANYGYTF.

The chain uses TRBV28 and TRBJ1-2, with 7 bases that match TRBD1. The J segment lost 8 bases and the V segment lost 3 bases, leaving 9 bases of the junction unmatched. Germline-derived CDR1 and CDR2 are MDHEN and SYDVKM. The CDR3 runs 14 residues. As DNA, the CDR3 is TGTGCCAGCAGTTTGATGCAACAGGGGTGGGGCTACACCTTC. This codes for CASSLMQQGWGYTF.

The chain combines TRBV28 with TRBJ1-5, with D perhaps TRBD1 (5 bases). The CDR3 length is 14 residues. Germline values: CDR1 MDHEN, CDR2 SYDVKM. The V and J ends lost 6 bases and 7 bases respectively, with 16 bases between them. The CDR3 is CASRVGGATQPQHF. The DNA of the CDR3 is TGTGCCAGCAGAGTAGGAGGGGCTACCCAGCCCCAGCATTTT.

The chain recombines TRBV5-8 with TRBJ1-6; 9 bases map to TRBD1. CDR3 size: 15 residues. CDR1 is SGHTS and CDR2 is YDEGEE in the germline V gene. V was pared by 2 bases and J by 5 bases, with 2 bases of the junction left unmatched. CDR3 sequence (DNA): TGTGCCAGCAGCTTAAGACAGGGGGATAATTCACCCCTCCACTTT. Protein product: CASSLRQGDNSPLHF. Full variable domain (remainder filled in from reference TRBV5-8 and TRBJ1-6): EAGVTQSPTHLIKTRGQQATLRCSPISGHTSVYWYQQALGLGLQFLLWYDEGEERNRGNFPPRFSGRQFPNYSSELNVNALELEDSALYLCASSLRQGDNSPLHFGNGTRLTVT.

The rearrangement links TRBV19 to TRBJ2-2; a weak D match, TRBD1 (5 bases). V lost 2 bases and J 7 bases, leaving 14 bases between the germline ends. The CDR3 has 15 residues. Per germline, CDR1 LNHDA and CDR2 SQIVND (reference sequence). The CDR3: CASSIQGSEVGELFF. The CDR3 DNA reads as TGTGCCAGTAGTATACAGGGTTCAGAGGTCGGGGAGCTGTTTTTT.

The V and J genes are TRBV2 and TRBJ2-7; 7 positions agree with TRBD2. CDR3 length equals 16 residues. V trimming: 5 bases; J trimming: 2 bases; junction bases outside the gene matches: 12. Germline lookup yields CDR1 SNHLY and CDR2 FYNNEI. The CDR3 sequence: CASSPRGDPGPYEQYF. CDR3 nucleotides: TGTGCCAGCAGTCCACGGGGGGACCCCGGTCCCTACGAGCAGTACTTC.

The rearrangement joins TRBV15 to TRBJ2-7; 9 positions match TRBD1. V was pared by 8 bases and J by 3 bases, with 2 bases of the junction left unmatched. The CDR3 covers 12 residues. Per germline, CDR1 LNHNV and CDR2 YYDKDF (reference sequence). DNA for the CDR3: TGTGCCACCGCGACAGGGGGCTACGAGCAGTACTTC. Its translation: CATATGGYEQYF.

J is TRBJ2-1 and V is TRBV15; tentative D call: TRBD1 (6 bases). Looked up from germline, CDR1 is LNHNV and CDR2 is YYDKDF (reference sequence). The CDR3 loop spans 13 amino acids. Trimming left V 8 bases short and J 3 bases short, with 11 bases between. The CDR3 is CATEEGDYNEQFF. The CDR3, as DNA: TGTGCCACCGAAGAGGGGGACTACAATGAGCAGTTCTTC.

The chain recombines TRBV24-1 with TRBJ2-5, with TRBD2 as a possible D gene (7 bases). This CDR3 spans 18 amino acids. The V end was cut by 2 bases, the J end by 2 bases, with 20 bases between. Germline values: CDR1 KGHDR, CDR2 SFDVKD. The CDR3 region has the DNA TGTGCCACCAGTGATTCGGCGGGGGCGAAAACCTTGCAAGAGACCCAGTACTTC. It encodes CATSDSAGAKTLQETQYF.

V gene TRBV5-4 combines with J gene TRBJ2-1, with D perhaps matching TRBD2 (5 bases). Germline values: CDR1 SGHNT, CDR2 YYREEE (reference sequence). Trimming stripped 0 bases from V and 9 bases from J, with 7 bases between. There are 12 residues in the CDR3. CDR3 region: CASSLAAGEQFF. CDR3 sequence (DNA): TGTGCCAGCAGCTTGGCGGCGGGTGAGCAGTTCTTC.

J is TRBJ2-1 and V is TRBV5-1; 15 bases line up with TRBD2. J gave up 9 bases and V 3 bases, and 7 bases lay outside the gene matches. Germline V gene data show CDR1 as SGHRS and CDR2 as YFSETQ. This CDR3 comprises 16 residues. CDR3 loop: CASSSGLAGGEVEQFF. The CDR3 bases are TGCGCCAGCAGCTCCGGACTAGCGGGGGGGGAAGTTGAGCAGTTCTTC.

The CDR3 region is CASTSDGFDIQYF. As DNA, the CDR3 is TGTGCCAGCACCTCTGACGGGTTTGACATTCAGTACTTC. The V gene is TRBV5-4, the J gene TRBJ2-4; D unclear. CDR1 and CDR2 (germline): SGHNT, YYREEE (reference sequence). V dropped 6 bases and J dropped 8 bases, with 15 bases sitting between them. The CDR3 sequence is 13 residues long.

V usage is TRBV5-6 and J usage is TRBJ2-3, with D possibly TRBD1 on 6 matching bases. V lost 0 bases, J lost 0 bases, and 11 bases lay in between. From germline, CDR1 is SGHDT and CDR2 YYEEEE. The CDR3 spans 16 residues. The CDR3 DNA reads as TGTGCCAGCAGCTTGGCCCGGACAGCTAGCACAGATACGCAGTATTTT. Translation gives CASSLARTASTDTQYF. Full variable domain (missing parts from reference TRBV5-6 and TRBJ2-3): DAGVTQSPTHLIKTRGQQVTLRCSPKSGHDTVSWYQQALGQGPQFIFQYYEEEERQRGNFPDRFSGHQFPNYSSELNVNALLLGDSALYLCASSLARTASTDTQYFGPGTRLTVL.

The chain has TRBV2 and TRBJ2-7; TRBD2 agrees at 10 bases. This CDR3 is built from 14 residues. After removal of 7 bases from V and 4 bases from J, the junction contained 7 bases not matched to a gene. Per the germline V gene, CDR1 is SNHLY and CDR2 is FYNNEI. The DNA of the CDR3 is TGTGCCAGCAATATAGCGGGGGGAGAATACGAGCAGTACTTC. Its protein product is CASNIAGGEYEQYF.

This clone was seen a few times. The J gene is TRBJ2-2, the V gene TRBV4-2; a weak D match, TRBD1 (5 bases). The germline V gene encodes CDR1 LGHNA and CDR2 YNFKEQ. The CDR3 is made up of 16 amino acids. Trimming removed 1 base from V and 5 bases from J, with 14 bases in between. The CDR3 loop reads CASSQGGSGVTGELFF. The CDR3 region has the DNA TGTGCCAGCAGCCAAGGGGGCAGTGGGGTTACCGGGGAGCTGTTTTTT.